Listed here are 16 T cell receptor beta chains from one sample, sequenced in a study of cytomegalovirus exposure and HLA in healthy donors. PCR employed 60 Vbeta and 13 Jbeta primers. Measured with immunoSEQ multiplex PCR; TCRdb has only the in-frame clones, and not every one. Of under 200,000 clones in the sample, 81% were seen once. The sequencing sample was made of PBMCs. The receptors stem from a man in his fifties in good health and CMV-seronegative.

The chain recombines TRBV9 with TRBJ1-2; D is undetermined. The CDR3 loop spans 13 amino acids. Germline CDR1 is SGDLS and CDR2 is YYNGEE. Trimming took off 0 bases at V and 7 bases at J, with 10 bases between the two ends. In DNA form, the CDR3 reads TGTGCCAGCAGCGTAGAAAAGGGAGGTGGCTACACCTTC. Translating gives CASSVEKGGGYTF.

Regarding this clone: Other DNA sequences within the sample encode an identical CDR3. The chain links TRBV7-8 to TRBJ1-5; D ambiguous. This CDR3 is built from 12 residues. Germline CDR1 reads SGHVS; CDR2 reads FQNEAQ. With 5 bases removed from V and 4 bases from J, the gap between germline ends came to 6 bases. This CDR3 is CASSPPNQPQHF. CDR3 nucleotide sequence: TGTGCCAGCAGCCCCCCAAATCAGCCCCAGCATTTT. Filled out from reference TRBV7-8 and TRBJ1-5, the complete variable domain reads GAGVSQSPRYKVAKRGQDVALRCDPISGHVSLFWYQQALGQGPEFLTYFQNEAQLDKSGLPSDRFFAERPEGSVSTLKIQRTQQEDSAVYLCASSPPNQPQHFGDGTRLSIL.

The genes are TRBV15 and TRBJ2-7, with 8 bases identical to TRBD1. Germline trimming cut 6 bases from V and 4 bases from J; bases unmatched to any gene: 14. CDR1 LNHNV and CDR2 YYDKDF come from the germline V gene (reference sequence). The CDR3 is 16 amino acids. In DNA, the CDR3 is TGTGCCACCAGTCCACGGCCGGGACAGGAGCTTTACGAGCAGTACTTC. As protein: CATSPRPGQELYEQYF.

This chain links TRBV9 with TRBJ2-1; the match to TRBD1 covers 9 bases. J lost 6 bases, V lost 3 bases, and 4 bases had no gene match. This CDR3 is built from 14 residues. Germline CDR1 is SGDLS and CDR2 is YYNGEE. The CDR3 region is CASSADRGVNEQFF. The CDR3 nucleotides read TGTGCCAGCAGCGCGGACAGGGGAGTCAATGAGCAGTTCTTC.

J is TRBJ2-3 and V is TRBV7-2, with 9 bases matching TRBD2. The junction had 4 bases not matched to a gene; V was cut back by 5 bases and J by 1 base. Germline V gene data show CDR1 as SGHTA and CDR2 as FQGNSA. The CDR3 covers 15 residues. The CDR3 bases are TGTGCCAGCAGCATGACTAGCGGTCGCACAGATACGCAGTATTTT. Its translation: CASSMTSGRTDTQYF.

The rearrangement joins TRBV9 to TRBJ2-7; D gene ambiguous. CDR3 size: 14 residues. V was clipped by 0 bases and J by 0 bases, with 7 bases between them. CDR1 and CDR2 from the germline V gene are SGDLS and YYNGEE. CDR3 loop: CASSVGWSSYEQYF. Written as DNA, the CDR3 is TGTGCCAGCAGCGTAGGATGGAGCTCCTACGAGCAGTACTTC.

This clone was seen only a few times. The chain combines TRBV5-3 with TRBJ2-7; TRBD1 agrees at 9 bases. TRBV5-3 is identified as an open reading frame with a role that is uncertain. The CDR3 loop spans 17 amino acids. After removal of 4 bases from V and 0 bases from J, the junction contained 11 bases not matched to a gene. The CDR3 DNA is TGTGCCAGAAGCGACCTCCCCGGGACAGGGCTCTCCTACGAGCAGTACTTC. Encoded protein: CARSDLPGTGLSYEQYF.

The CDR3 here is CASAVGLENEKLFF. In DNA, the CDR3 is TGTGCCAGTGCGGTTGGCCTTGAGAATGAAAAACTGTTTTTT. The chain carries TRBV19 and TRBJ1-4; no clear D. Germline assignment: CDR1 LNHDA and CDR2 SQIVND (reference sequence). The CDR3 has 14 amino acids. Trimming took 8 bases from V and 5 from J, leaving 15 bases between them.

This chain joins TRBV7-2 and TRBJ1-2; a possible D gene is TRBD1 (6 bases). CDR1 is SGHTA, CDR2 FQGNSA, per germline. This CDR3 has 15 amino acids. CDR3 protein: CAIPGVTGKGYGYTF. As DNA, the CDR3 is TGTGCGATCCCTGGGGTTACAGGGAAAGGGTATGGCTACACCTTC.

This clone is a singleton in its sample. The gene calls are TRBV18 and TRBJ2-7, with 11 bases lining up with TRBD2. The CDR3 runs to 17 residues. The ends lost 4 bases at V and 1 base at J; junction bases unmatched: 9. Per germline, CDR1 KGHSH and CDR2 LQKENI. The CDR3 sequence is CASSRVLTSGVSYEQYF. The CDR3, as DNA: TGTGCCAGCTCACGGGTTTTGACTAGCGGGGTTTCCTACGAGCAGTACTTC. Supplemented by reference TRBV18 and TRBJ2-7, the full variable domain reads NAGVMQNPRHLVRRRGQEARLRCSPMKGHSHVYWYRQLPEEGLKFMVYLQKENIIDESGMPKERFSAEFPKEGPSILRIQQVVRGDSAAYFCASSRVLTSGVSYEQYFGPGTRLTVT.

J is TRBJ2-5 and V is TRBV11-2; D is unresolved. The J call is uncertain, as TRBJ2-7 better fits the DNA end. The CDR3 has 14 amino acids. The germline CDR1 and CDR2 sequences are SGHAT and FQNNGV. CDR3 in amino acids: CASLQGGGGYEQYF. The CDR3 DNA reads TGTGCCAGCTTACAAGGTGGCGGCGGCTACGAGCAGTACTTC.

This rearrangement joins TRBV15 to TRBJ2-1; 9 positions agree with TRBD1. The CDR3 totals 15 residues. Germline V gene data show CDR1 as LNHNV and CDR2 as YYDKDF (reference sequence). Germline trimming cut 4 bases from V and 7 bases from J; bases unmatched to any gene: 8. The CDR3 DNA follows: TGTGCCACCAGCACCCCGGGACAGGGTAAAAATGAGCAGTTCTTC. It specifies CATSTPGQGKNEQFF.

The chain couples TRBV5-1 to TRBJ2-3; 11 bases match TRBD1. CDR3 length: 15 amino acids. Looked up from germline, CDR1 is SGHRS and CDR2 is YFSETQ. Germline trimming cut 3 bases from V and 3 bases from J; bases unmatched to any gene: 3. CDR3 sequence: CASSSDRGLTDTQYF. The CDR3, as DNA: TGCGCCAGCAGCTCGGACAGGGGGCTTACAGATACGCAGTATTTT.

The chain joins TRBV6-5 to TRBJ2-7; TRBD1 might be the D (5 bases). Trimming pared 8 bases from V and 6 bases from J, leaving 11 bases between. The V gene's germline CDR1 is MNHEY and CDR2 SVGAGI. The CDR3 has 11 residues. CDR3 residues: CASSQQGEQYF. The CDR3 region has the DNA TGTGCCAGCTCACAGCAGGGCGAGCAGTACTTC.

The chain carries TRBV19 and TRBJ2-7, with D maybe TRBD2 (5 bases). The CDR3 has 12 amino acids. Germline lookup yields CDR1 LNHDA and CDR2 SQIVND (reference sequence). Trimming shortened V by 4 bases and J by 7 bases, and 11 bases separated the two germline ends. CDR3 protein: CASSTLGNEQYF. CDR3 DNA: TGTGCCAGTAGTACCCTCGGGAATGAGCAGTACTTC.

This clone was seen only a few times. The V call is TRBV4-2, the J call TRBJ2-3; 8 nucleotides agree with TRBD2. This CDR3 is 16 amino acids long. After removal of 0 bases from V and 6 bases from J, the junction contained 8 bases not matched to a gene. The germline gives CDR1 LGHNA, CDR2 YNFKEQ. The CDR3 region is CASSQDPAGGIDTQYF. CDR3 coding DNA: TGTGCCAGCAGCCAAGATCCGGCGGGGGGCATCGATACGCAGTATTTT.